Detailed here is one T cell receptor (beta chain). What it binds is not known. The CDR3 has 14 amino acids. CDR1 and CDR2 (germline): MNHEY, SVGAGI. The V gene lost 4 bases and the J gene lost 8 bases, with 15 bases spanning the gap. Data came from immunoSEQ multiplex PCR; TCRdb stores just in-frame clones and leaves some out. The sample comprises about 140,000 clones, approximately 95% of which are singletons, and approximately 0.9% rests with the top ten. This sample is drawn from a study of T cell responses to AZD1222 COVID-19 vaccine. Findings of the study overall: Nearly half of spike-specific TCRs reportedly go after variant regions that carry no mutations. Increased Spike-specific TCR breadth and depth were observed after two AZD1222 doses. Sampled repertoires all dated from after the peak T cell response. At study baseline, merely about 6 AZD1222 recipients were seropositive.

The sequence came from an adult in good health. Material: peripheral blood, obtained on day 0 of MenACWY control vaccination. The rearrangement links TRBV6-5 to TRBJ2-1; D not resolved. CDR3 nucleotides: TGTGCCAGCAGTTCCCGGTTAGACCAGGATGAGCAGTTCTTC. It codes for CASSSRLDQDEQFF.